This TCR beta chain was recorded in a study of CD8+CD57+ T cells in acquired aplastic anemia. Looking at the study overall: Across the sorted CD4+ and CD8+ cells, DNA amounts averaged 3.2 ug.

Germline CDR1 is WSHSY and CDR2 is SAAADI. V lost 3 bases and J lost 4, with 13 bases in between. The CDR3 has 14 residues. The template for TCR beta VDJ and CDR3 sequence profiling was genomic DNA. TCRdb re-called the reads with MiXCR, one entry per CDR3 protein. Among around 170,000 distinct CDR3 sequences listed, around 43% were seen once. Flow cytometry had shown expanded CD8+CD57+ cells in the patients chosen for sequencing. Material: sorted CD4+, CD8+, or CD8+CD57+ T cells (not recorded which) from PBMCs. The TCR sequence derives from a human donor with aplastic anemia. The chain employs TRBV10-2 and TRBJ2-7, with D possibly TRBD1 on 6 matching bases. In nucleotides, the CDR3 is TGCGCCAGCAGTGACAGGGGAAAGGGGTACGAGCAGTACTTC. Its protein is CASSDRGKGYEQYF.